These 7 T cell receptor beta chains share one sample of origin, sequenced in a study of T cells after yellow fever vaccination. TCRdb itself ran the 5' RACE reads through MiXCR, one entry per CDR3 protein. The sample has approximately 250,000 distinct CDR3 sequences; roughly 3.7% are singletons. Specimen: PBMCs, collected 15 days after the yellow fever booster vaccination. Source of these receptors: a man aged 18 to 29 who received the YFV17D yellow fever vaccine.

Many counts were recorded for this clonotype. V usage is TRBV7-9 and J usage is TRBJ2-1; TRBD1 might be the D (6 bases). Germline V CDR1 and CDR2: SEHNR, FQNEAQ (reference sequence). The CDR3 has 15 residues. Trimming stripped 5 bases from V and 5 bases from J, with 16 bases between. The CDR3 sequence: CASSTGQGHDNEQFF. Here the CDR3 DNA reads TGTGCCAGCAGCACAGGGCAGGGCCATGACAATGAGCAGTTCTTC.

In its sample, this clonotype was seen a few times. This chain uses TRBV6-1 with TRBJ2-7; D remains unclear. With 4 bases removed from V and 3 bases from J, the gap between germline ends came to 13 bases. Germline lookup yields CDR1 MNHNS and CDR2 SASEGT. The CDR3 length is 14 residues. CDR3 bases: TGTGCCAGCAGTGTGGGCCAATGGGGCTACGAGCAGTACGTC. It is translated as CASSVGQWGYEQYV.

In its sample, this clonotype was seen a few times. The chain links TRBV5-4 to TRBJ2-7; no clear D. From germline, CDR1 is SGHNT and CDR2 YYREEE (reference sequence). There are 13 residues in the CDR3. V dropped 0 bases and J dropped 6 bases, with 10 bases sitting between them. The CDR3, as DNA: TGTGCCAGCAGCTTGGCCCCGGGCGGCGAGCAGTACGTC. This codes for CASSLAPGGEQYV.

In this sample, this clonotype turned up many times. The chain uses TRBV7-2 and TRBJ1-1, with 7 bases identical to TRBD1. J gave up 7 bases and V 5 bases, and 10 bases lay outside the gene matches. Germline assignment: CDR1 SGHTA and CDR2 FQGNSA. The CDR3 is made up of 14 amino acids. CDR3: CASSRLGTDYEAFF. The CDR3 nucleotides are TGTGCCAGCAGCCGCCTTGGGACAGACTATGAAGCTTTCTTT.

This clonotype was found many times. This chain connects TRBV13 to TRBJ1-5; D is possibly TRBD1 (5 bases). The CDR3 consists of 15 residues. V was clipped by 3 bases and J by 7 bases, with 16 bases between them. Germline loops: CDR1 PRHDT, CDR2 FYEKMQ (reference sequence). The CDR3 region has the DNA TGTGCCAGCAGCTTCTTCTCGGGGCGGGGACAGCCCCAGCATTTT. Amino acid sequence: CASSFFSGRGQPQHF.

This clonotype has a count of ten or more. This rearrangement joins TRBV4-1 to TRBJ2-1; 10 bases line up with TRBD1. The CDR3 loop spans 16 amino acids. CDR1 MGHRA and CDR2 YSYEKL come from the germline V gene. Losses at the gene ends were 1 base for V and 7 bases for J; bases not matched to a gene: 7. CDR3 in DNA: TGCGCCAGCAGCCAAGGTCGGACAGGGGGAACGAATGAGCAGTTCTTC. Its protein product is CASSQGRTGGTNEQFF.

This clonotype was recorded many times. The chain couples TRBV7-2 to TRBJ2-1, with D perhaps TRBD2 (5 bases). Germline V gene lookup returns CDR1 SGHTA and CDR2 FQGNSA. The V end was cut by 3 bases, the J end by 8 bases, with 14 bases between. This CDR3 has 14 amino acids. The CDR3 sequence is CASSFTPGGYEQFF. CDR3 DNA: TGTGCCAGCAGCTTTACTCCCGGAGGTTATGAGCAGTTCTTC.